This TCR beta chain appears in the sequencing data of a study of cytomegalovirus exposure and HLA in healthy donors. PCR employed 60 Vbeta and 13 Jbeta primers. Measured with immunoSEQ multiplex PCR; TCRdb has only the in-frame clones, and not every one. The table records 150,000 to 200,000 clones, 77% of them present only once. The V segment lost 6 bases and the J segment 6 bases; nucleotides outside the gene matches: 4. CDR1 and CDR2 from the germline V gene are LNHNV and YYDKDF (reference sequence). The CDR3 spans 14 residues. The sequence came from a woman aged 40 to 50 in good health and CMV-seropositive. Sequencing was carried out using PBMCs. The rearrangement links TRBV15 to TRBJ2-2; 10 bases match TRBD2. DNA for the CDR3: TGTGCCACCAGACTAGCGGGAAGAGCCGGGGAGCTGTTTTTT. Protein product: CATRLAGRAGELFF.